Below are 29 T cell receptor beta chains sequenced from a single sample in a study of response to subunit inactivated influenza vaccine. TCRdb re-analysed the RT-PCR reads in MiXCR, keeping a single row per CDR3 protein. The repertoire holds 400,000 to 650,000 distinct CDR3 sequences, with less than 7.5% as singletons. This specimen was PBMCs from blood, taken about 23 months after vaccination. These receptor sequences come from a man aged 50 to 69 who received an inactivated influenza vaccine.

The chain couples TRBV27 to TRBJ2-1, with TRBD1 as a possible D gene (5 bases). Germline values: CDR1 MNHEY, CDR2 SMNVEV (reference sequence). The CDR3 consists of 14 residues. Trimming stripped 7 bases from V and 2 bases from J, with 12 bases between. CDR3 coding DNA: TGTGCCAGCACCAGGGTTGGGGCCTACAATGAGCAGTTCTTC. It is translated as CASTRVGAYNEQFF.

This clonotype came up many times. The chain combines TRBV6-2 or TRBV6-3 with TRBJ1-1; no firm D call. Trimming removed 7 bases from V and 1 base from J, with 7 bases in between. The CDR3 covers 12 residues. Germline V gene data show CDR1 as MNHEY and CDR2 as SVGEGT. The CDR3 nucleotides read TGTGCCAGCACAGGTCCGAACACTGAAGCTTTCTTT. This sequence encodes CASTGPNTEAFF.

This clonotype was observed a few times. The chain couples TRBV20-1 to TRBJ2-7, with TRBD1 matching over 9 bases. This CDR3 contains 15 residues. V trimming: 6 bases; J trimming: 1 base; junction bases outside the gene matches: 10. Looked up from germline, CDR1 is DFQATT and CDR2 is SNEGSKA (reference sequence). The CDR3 DNA follows: TGCAGTGCAGGACCCGGGACAGGGTATTCCTACGAGCAGTACTTC. It translates to CSAGPGTGYSYEQYF.

This clonotype was seen a handful of times. J is TRBJ2-7 and V is TRBV4-1; 7 bases line up with TRBD1. CDR1 MGHRA and CDR2 YSYEKL come from the germline V gene. CDR3 length equals 18 residues. V was clipped by 1 base and J by 4 bases; unmatched bases: 16. The CDR3 is CASSQADPGQHEGYEQYF. CDR3 bases: TGCGCCAGCAGCCAAGCGGATCCGGGACAGCATGAAGGGTACGAGCAGTACTTC.

This clonotype has a count of ten or more. V gene TRBV29-1 combines with J gene TRBJ2-1, with a weak D call TRBD1 (6 bases). The germline gives CDR1 SQVTM, CDR2 ANQGSEA. CDR3 size: 10 residues. Trimming took 7 bases from V and 9 from J, leaving 10 bases between them. CDR3 coding DNA: TGCAGCGGACAGGATGGTGAGCAGTTCTTC. It encodes CSGQDGEQFF.

This clonotype showed up many times. The chain recombines TRBV7-2 with TRBJ2-1; D is uncertain. Trimming pared 2 bases from V and 6 bases from J, leaving 17 bases between. Germline-derived CDR1 and CDR2 are SGHTA and FQGNSA. The CDR3 contains 16 residues. The CDR3: CASSLMMSFLGNEQFF. The CDR3 nucleotides read TGTGCCAGCAGCTTAATGATGTCGTTCCTTGGCAATGAGCAGTTCTTC.

Only a few counts were recorded for this clonotype. The chain employs TRBV5-5 and TRBJ2-7; D remains ambiguous. The length of the CDR3 is 13 residues. Per germline, CDR1 SGHKS and CDR2 YYEKEE (reference sequence). With 0 bases removed from V and 4 bases from J, the gap between germline ends came to 8 bases. For the CDR3, the DNA is TGTGCCAGCAGCTTGGAACAGATATACGAGCAGTACTTC. Protein: CASSLEQIYEQYF.

The chain joins TRBV13 to TRBJ1-4, with D hard to call. The V gene lost 5 bases and the J gene lost 2 bases, with 6 bases spanning the gap. CDR3 length: 13 amino acids. Germline loops: CDR1 PRHDT, CDR2 FYEKMQ (reference sequence). The CDR3 nucleotides read TGTGCCAGCAGCATTGGCACTAATGAAAAACTGTTTTTT. Protein sequence: CASSIGTNEKLFF.

The chain employs TRBV3-1 and TRBJ2-3, with 7 bases lining up with TRBD1. With 4 bases clipped from V and 2 bases from J, the junction kept 6 bases outside the gene matches. CDR1 and CDR2 from the germline V gene are LGHDT and YNNKEL (reference sequence). CDR3 length: 15 residues. CDR3 protein: CASSLRTGPTDTQYF. CDR3 in DNA: TGTGCCAGCAGCCTCCGGACAGGACCCACAGATACGCAGTATTTT.

In its sample, this clonotype was seen a few times. DNA for the CDR3: TGTGCCAGCAGCTTGGAGGCCCCCCGGGAGACCCAGTACTTC. This codes for CASSLEAPRETQYF. The chain employs TRBV5-4 and TRBJ2-5; D unresolved. The germline V and J ends were trimmed by 0 bases and 5 bases, with 11 bases remaining between them. The CDR3 contains 14 residues. Germline V lookup: CDR1 SGHNT, CDR2 YYREEE (reference sequence).

A few counts support this clonotype. This chain uses TRBV5-6 with TRBJ2-1; D is unclear. The CDR3 length is 13 residues. V was shortened by 3 bases and J by 7 bases, with 11 bases between the two germline ends. Per the germline V gene, CDR1 is SGHDT and CDR2 is YYEEEE. This chain's CDR3 is CASSSVEGNEQFF. Written as DNA, the CDR3 is TGTGCCAGCAGCTCTGTCGAAGGGAATGAGCAGTTCTTC. Together with reference TRBV5-6 and TRBJ2-1, the CDR3 gives the full variable domain: DAGVTQSPTHLIKTRGQQVTLRCSPKSGHDTVSWYQQALGQGPQFIFQYYEEEERQRGNFPDRFSGHQFPNYSSELNVNALLLGDSALYLCASSSVEGNEQFFGPGTRLTVL.

In this sample, this clonotype turned up a few times. V is TRBV27 and J is TRBJ1-4, with 8 bases lining up with TRBD1. J was trimmed by 8 bases and V by 6 bases; bases with no gene match: 8. Germline lookup yields CDR1 MNHEY and CDR2 SMNVEV (reference sequence). The CDR3 is 14 residues long. The chain's CDR3 is CASRKQGEREKLFF. The CDR3 DNA sequence: TGTGCCAGCAGAAAACAGGGGGAGAGAGAAAAACTGTTTTTT.

There are a few counts of this clonotype. The J gene is TRBJ2-2, the V gene TRBV20-1; TRBD2 matches at 14 bases. The CDR3 consists of 19 residues. J lost 7 bases, V lost 0 bases, and 13 bases had no gene match. CDR1 and CDR2 from the germline V gene are DFQATT and SNEGSKA (reference sequence). The DNA for the CDR3 is TGCAGTGCTAGAGATCTTCAAGGACTAGCGGGAGGATTTGTCGGGGAGCTGTTTTTT. Translation gives CSARDLQGLAGGFVGELFF.

The V gene is TRBV20-1, the J gene TRBJ2-3; 9 bases align to TRBD2. V lost 3 bases, J lost 1 base, and 5 bases stayed unmatched. Germline CDR1 is DFQATT and CDR2 is SNEGSKA (reference sequence). The CDR3 is 15 residues long. The CDR3 sequence is CSARLPSGGTDTQYF. CDR3 nucleotide sequence: TGCAGTGCTAGGTTGCCTAGCGGGGGCACAGATACGCAGTATTTT.

The genes are TRBV6-1 and TRBJ1-3; no definite D call. The CDR3 is made up of 14 amino acids. Germline CDR1 reads MNHNS; CDR2 reads SASEGT. The V gene lost 5 bases and the J gene lost 0 bases, with 8 bases spanning the gap. The CDR3: CASSPIISGNTIYF. The CDR3 region has the DNA TGTGCCAGCAGTCCGATCATCTCTGGAAACACCATATATTTT.

The gene calls are TRBV27 and TRBJ2-1; D unclear. Per the germline V gene, CDR1 is MNHEY and CDR2 is SMNVEV (reference sequence). This CDR3 contains 18 residues. The V gene lost 1 base and the J gene lost 0 bases, with 16 bases spanning the gap. Here the CDR3 reads CASSLLFGQDSSYNEQFF. Written as DNA, the CDR3 is TGTGCCAGCAGTTTATTATTCGGGCAGGATAGCTCCTACAATGAGCAGTTCTTC.

This clonotype showed up many times. The V call is TRBV20-1, the J call TRBJ2-3; 8 bases align to TRBD2. CDR1 and CDR2 (germline): DFQATT, SNEGSKA (reference sequence). The CDR3 has 14 residues. V was pared by 5 bases and J by 2 bases, with 6 bases of the junction left unmatched. The chain's CDR3 is CSADGGENTDTQYF. CDR3 coding DNA: TGCAGTGCTGACGGGGGGGAAAACACAGATACGCAGTATTTT.

This clonotype was found a few times. The V call is TRBV10-3, the J call TRBJ2-1; 10 bases map to TRBD1. This CDR3 is built from 15 residues. Germline CDR1 ENHRY, CDR2 SYGVKD. Trimming removed 10 bases from V and 0 bases from J; junction bases left unmatched: 6. CDR3 nucleotide sequence: TGTGCCAGTGAGACAGGGGGCAGCTCCTACAATGAGCAGTTCTTC. Amino acid sequence: CASETGGSSYNEQFF.

This clonotype was recorded at least ten times. V is TRBV20-1 and J is TRBJ2-1; TRBD2 agrees at 16 bases. Germline CDR1 DFQATT, CDR2 SNEGSKA (reference sequence). With 6 bases clipped from V and 8 bases from J, the junction kept 4 bases outside the gene matches. The CDR3 spans 14 residues. The DNA of the CDR3 is TGCAGTGCCCCGGGACTAGCGGGAGGGGATGAGCAGTTCTTC. Translating gives CSAPGLAGGDEQFF.

Many counts were recorded for this clonotype. The V call is TRBV5-1, the J call TRBJ1-1; D call uncertain. Per the germline V gene, CDR1 is SGHRS and CDR2 is YFSETQ. This CDR3 has 15 residues. V lost 4 bases to trimming and J lost 2 bases, with 15 bases between them. The chain's CDR3 is CASSPRADINTEAFF. CDR3 nucleotide sequence: TGCGCCAGCAGCCCCCGGGCAGACATTAACACTGAAGCTTTCTTT. The entire variable domain, with the rest obtained from reference TRBV5-1 and TRBJ1-1, is as follows: KAGVTQTPRYLIKTRGQQVTLSCSPISGHRSVSWYQQTPGQGLQFLFEYFSETQRNKGNFPGRFSGRQFSNSRSEMNVSTLELGDSALYLCASSPRADINTEAFFGQGTRLTVV.

The J gene is TRBJ2-1, the V gene TRBV20-1, with 7 bases that match TRBD2. CDR1 and CDR2 (germline): DFQATT, SNEGSKA (reference sequence). The CDR3 is made up of 16 amino acids. V was clipped by 3 bases and J by 6 bases; unmatched bases: 14. The CDR3 loop is CSASVASGLGSNEQFF. DNA of the CDR3: TGCAGTGCTAGCGTGGCTAGCGGCCTCGGAAGCAATGAGCAGTTCTTC.

The sample holds many counts of this clonotype. V is TRBV27 and J is TRBJ2-7; perhaps TRBD1 as D (7 bases). V was shortened by 6 bases and J by 4 bases, with 16 bases between the two germline ends. Per the germline V gene, CDR1 is MNHEY and CDR2 is SMNVEV (reference sequence). There are 14 residues in the CDR3. This chain's CDR3 is CASRPIQGRYEQYF. The CDR3 coding sequence is TGTGCCAGCAGACCAATACAGGGGAGGTACGAGCAGTACTTC.

The chain couples TRBV11-2 to TRBJ2-5; D remains ambiguous. Germline CDR1 and CDR2: SGHAT and FQNNGV. Trimming cost V 3 bases and J 7 bases, with 9 bases left between them. The length of the CDR3 is 12 residues. The CDR3: CASSFRLGTQYF. As DNA, the CDR3 is TGTGCCAGCAGCTTTAGACTCGGGACCCAGTACTTC.

This clonotype has more than one count but fewer than ten. The chain carries TRBV3-1 and TRBJ2-1, with 9 bases lining up with TRBD2. The ends lost 4 bases at V and 5 bases at J; junction bases unmatched: 6. The CDR3 totals 15 residues. The germline V gene encodes CDR1 LGHDT and CDR2 YNNKEL (reference sequence). CDR3 in DNA: TGTGCCAGCAGCCTTAGGACTAGCGCCGACAATGAGCAGTTCTTC. Protein sequence: CASSLRTSADNEQFF.

This clonotype was seen at least ten times. The rearrangement joins TRBV3-1 to TRBJ2-1; 9 bases line up with TRBD2. V lost 3 bases, J lost 10 bases, and 13 bases stayed unmatched. There are 16 residues in the CDR3. Germline CDR1 is LGHDT and CDR2 is YNNKEL (reference sequence). The CDR3 protein is CASSQPGLASPREQFF. CDR3 coding DNA: TGTGCCAGCAGCCAGCCGGGACTAGCATCCCCTCGAGAGCAGTTCTTC.

This clonotype was counted at least ten times. V is TRBV4-1 and J is TRBJ1-1, with 7 bases matching TRBD1. The CDR3 is 12 residues long. Germline V lookup: CDR1 MGHRA, CDR2 YSYEKL. V lost 4 bases, J lost 7 bases, and 3 bases stayed unmatched. The CDR3 DNA reads TGCGCCAGCAGCCCTGACAGGGATGAAGCTTTCTTT. It is translated as CASSPDRDEAFF.

This clonotype was detected many times. This chain uses TRBV12-3 or TRBV12-4 with TRBJ2-3; a weak D match, TRBD1 (5 bases). The germline V and J ends were trimmed by 6 bases and 5 bases, with 9 bases remaining between them. The CDR3 is 12 amino acids. The CDR3 loop is CASSQGVDTQYF. The DNA for the CDR3 is TGTGCCAGCAGCCAAGGGGTAGATACGCAGTATTTT.

This chain joins TRBV5-1 and TRBJ2-7; D is possibly TRBD1 (6 bases). This CDR3 region has 16 residues. CDR1 is SGHRS and CDR2 is YFSETQ in the germline V gene. Trimming stripped 0 bases from V and 4 bases from J, with 17 bases between. The CDR3, as DNA: TGCGCCAGCAGCTTGGCCCCAGGGGCTTCTCTATACGAGCAGTACTTC. Protein sequence: CASSLAPGASLYEQYF.

This clonotype has a count of ten or more. V usage is TRBV4-2 and J usage is TRBJ2-7; D is possibly TRBD2 (6 bases). The V gene lost 0 bases and the J gene lost 4 bases, with 13 bases spanning the gap. Germline CDR1 is LGHNA and CDR2 is YNFKEQ. This CDR3 spans 15 amino acids. CDR3 in amino acids: CASSQDPRGEYEQYF. In DNA, the CDR3 is TGTGCCAGCAGCCAAGACCCTCGCGGGGAATACGAGCAGTACTTC.